What follows is one TCR beta chain and its context. What it recognizes is unknown. CDR1 and CDR2 (germline): WSHSY, SAAADI. V lost 4 bases, J lost 3 bases, and 11 bases stayed unmatched. The CDR3 spans 16 residues. The sample comes from a study of CD8+CD57+ T cells in acquired aplastic anemia. On the study more broadly: The study obtained an average of 3.2 ug of DNA from sorted CD4+ and CD8+ cells. CD4+ cells from healthy donors averaged roughly 11 million reads. Whole-study findings and limits: Simpson's diversity of CD8+ cells was not significantly different in patients compared with controls. Overlapping CD8+ CDR3 repertoires of patients and controls contained approximately 28 shared sequences.

Genomic DNA templated the TCR beta VDJ and CDR3 profiling. MiXCR was run by TCRdb on the reads, yielding one entry per CDR3 protein. Seen here are fewer than 200,000 distinct CDR3 sequences, about 64% observed once, and the top ten hold around 45%. This receptor was taken from a human donor in good health. The rearrangement links TRBV10-2 to TRBJ1-2, with 7 bases aligning to TRBD1. Sequenced material: sorted CD4+, CD8+, or CD8+CD57+ T cells (not recorded which) from PBMCs. CDR3: CASSANWDSAYYGYTF. In DNA form, the CDR3 reads TGCGCCAGCAGTGCGAATTGGGACAGTGCCTACTATGGCTACACCTTC.